This T cell receptor (beta chain) was recorded in a study of molecular identifiers for immune sequencing clone quantification. A single record per CDR3 protein comes from TCRdb applying MiXCR to the PCR reads. The repertoire holds over 600,000 distinct CDR3 sequences, with 20% as singletons. Investigators produced naive CD8 libraries from about 19,000 to 1,100,000 sorted cells, drawing on 10%, 30% or 50% RNA. Naive CD8 T cells were FACS-sorted by CD8+CD4-CCR7+CD45RA+ markers. General study findings and limits: In naive cells, clones above 20 RNA copies held under 1% of molecules, whereas in effector cells they held over 98%. Among some 990,000 naive cells, as was reported, spiked Jurkat TCR RNA from one cell was detectable.

This clonotype was counted ten times or more. Its target is not known. Germline values: CDR1 SGHVS, CDR2 FNYEAQ. Trimming left V 4 bases short and J 1 base short, with 10 bases between. The CDR3 runs 14 residues. The source of this sequence is a human donor in good health. Some libraries in this study had Jurkat cell RNA spiked in. The chain is built from TRBV7-6 and TRBJ2-5; unclear D gene. Sequencing was done on a sample of naive CD8+ T cells from blood, with Jurkat cell RNA spiked in. Subset noted: FACS-sorted CD8+CD4-CCR7+CD45RA+ naive T cells. CDR3 sequence reads: CASSYTVLQETQYF. The CDR3 bases are TGTGCCAGCAGCTATACGGTACTCCAAGAGACCCAGTACTTC.